The 27 T cell receptor beta chains reported below all come from one sample, sequenced in a study of spatial heterogeneity in lung cancer. TCRdb itself ran the 5' RACE reads through MiXCR, one entry per CDR3 protein. The sample lists around 89,000 distinct CDR3 sequences; approximately 12% were seen once. Sample time point: sample taken at primary tumor resection. Here the sequenced sample was PBMCs, taken at surgery. These receptors came from a male donor with early-stage non-small cell lung cancer.

This clonotype was counted between two and nine times. The chain has TRBV7-8 and TRBJ2-5, with 8 nucleotides matching TRBD2. CDR1 is SGHVS and CDR2 is FQNEAQ in the germline V gene. CDR3 length: 13 amino acids. The junction had 3 bases not matched to a gene; V was cut back by 8 bases and J by 1 base. The CDR3 loop reads CASLTSGQETQYF. The DNA of the CDR3 is TGTGCCAGCCTTACTAGCGGCCAAGAGACCCAGTACTTC.

This clonotype was seen at least ten times. The V gene is TRBV15, the J gene TRBJ2-7; 7 bases are a match to TRBD1. J gave up 6 bases and V 5 bases, and 25 bases lay outside the gene matches. The germline CDR1 and CDR2 sequences are LNHNV and YYDKDF (reference sequence). The length of the CDR3 is 19 residues. In nucleotides, the CDR3 is TGTGCCACCAGCGGTTGGAGGTTGACAGGGACCGATCCTACGGGCGAGCAGTACTTC. Protein sequence: CATSGWRLTGTDPTGEQYF.

The chain has TRBV5-1 and TRBJ2-2, with a possible D match to TRBD2 (6 bases). Trimming cost V 0 bases and J 0 bases, with 12 bases left between them. The CDR3 covers 17 residues. Germline assignment: CDR1 SGHRS and CDR2 YFSETQ. CDR3 in amino acids: CASSLGLSSANTGELFF. The CDR3 DNA follows: TGCGCCAGCAGCTTGGGTTTGTCTAGCGCGAACACCGGGGAGCTGTTTTTT.

This clonotype came up a few times. The CDR3 DNA follows: TGTGCCAGCAGCTCCTACGGGGGCCTCAACAATGAGCAGTTCTTC. Translating gives CASSSYGGLNNEQFF. The chain joins TRBV11-2 to TRBJ2-1, with D tentatively TRBD1 or TRBD2 (6 bases each). Per the germline V gene, CDR1 is SGHAT and CDR2 is FQNNGV. The CDR3 sequence is 15 residues long. The V and J ends lost 4 bases and 5 bases respectively, with 15 bases between them.

This clonotype was found many times. The rearrangement uses TRBV9 and TRBJ2-1, with D tentatively TRBD1 or TRBD2 (5 bases each). V was cut by 0 bases and J by 15 bases, with 13 bases left in between. CDR3 size: 12 residues. Germline V gene sequence: CDR1 SGDLS, CDR2 YYNGEE. The CDR3 here is CASSVGVGDPFF. In DNA form, the CDR3 reads TGTGCCAGCAGCGTAGGAGTGGGGGATCCGTTCTTC. The full variable domain, rest sourced from reference TRBV9 and TRBJ2-1, is DSGVTQTPKHLITATGQRVTLRCSPRSGDLSVYWYQQSLDQGLQFLIQYYNGEERAKGNILERFSAQQFPDLHSELNLSSLELGDSALYFCASSVGVGDPFFGPGTRLTVL.

This clonotype was seen more than once but under ten times. The chain employs TRBV6-2 or TRBV6-3 and TRBJ1-2, with D hard to call. Trimming cost V 2 bases and J 4 bases, with 8 bases left between them. Germline lookup yields CDR1 MNHEY and CDR2 SVGEGT. The CDR3 consists of 13 residues. CDR3 in amino acids: CASSYAGVYGYTF. Here the CDR3 DNA reads TGTGCCAGCAGTTACGCGGGCGTCTATGGCTACACCTTC.

This clonotype was seen only a few times. V gene TRBV6-2 or TRBV6-3 combines with J gene TRBJ2-1; 14 nucleotides match TRBD2. This CDR3 spans 16 amino acids. V shed 4 bases and J 4 bases; nucleotides not matched to a gene: 3. Germline V gene lookup returns CDR1 MNHEY and CDR2 SVGEGT. CDR3 in DNA: TGTGCCAGCAGTTCTGGACTAGCGGGGGGTTACAATGAGCAGTTCTTC. Translation gives CASSSGLAGGYNEQFF.

The CDR3 loop is CASSLVGTGTGNTIYF. The DNA for the CDR3 is TGTGCCAGCAGCTTAGTCGGGACAGGGACTGGAAACACCATATATTTT. The rearrangement links TRBV7-8 to TRBJ1-3, with 9 nucleotides matching TRBD1. This CDR3 region has 16 residues. V shed 1 base and J 2 bases; nucleotides not matched to a gene: 3. Germline CDR1 is SGHVS and CDR2 is FQNEAQ.

This clonotype has at least ten counts. The rearrangement joins TRBV21-1 to TRBJ1-5; TRBD1, the table's D call, lacks a check against the DNA. TRBV21-1 is a listed pseudogene. The CDR3 totals 18 residues. CDR3 residues: CASSKAGQARYSNQPQHF. In DNA, the CDR3 is TGTGCCAGCAGCAAGGCCGGACAGGCCCGATATAGCAATCAGCCCCAGCATTTT.

This clonotype was counted only a few times. The V gene is TRBV25-1, the J gene TRBJ1-1, with a possible D match to TRBD1 (6 bases). Trimming removed 5 bases at V and 5 bases at J, with 15 bases between. The CDR3 runs to 14 residues. Looked up from germline, CDR1 is MGHDK and CDR2 is SYGVNS. CDR3 amino acids: CASSIPGEGTEAFF. Written as DNA, the CDR3 is TGTGCCAGCAGTATCCCAGGGGAGGGGACTGAAGCTTTCTTT.

The V gene is TRBV11-3, the J gene TRBJ2-7; D is possibly TRBD1 (6 bases). The CDR3 consists of 14 residues. V lost 4 bases and J lost 8, with 18 bases in between. Germline CDR1 and CDR2: SGHNT and YENEEA. CDR3 sequence: CASSSPGQGPKQYF. In DNA, the CDR3 is TGTGCCAGCAGCTCTCCGGGACAAGGCCCCAAGCAGTACTTC.

This clonotype showed up just a few times. This chain links TRBV3-1 with TRBJ1-6; unclear D gene. V shed 1 base and J shed 6 bases, with 10 bases lying between them. From germline, CDR1 is LGHDT and CDR2 YNNKEL (reference sequence). The CDR3 has 15 residues. CDR3 sequence reads: CASSQGWGINSPLHF. In DNA, the CDR3 is TGTGCCAGCAGCCAAGGTTGGGGAATTAATTCACCCCTCCACTTT.

This clonotype was observed a handful of times. The chain employs TRBV6-6 and TRBJ2-2, with 10 bases that match TRBD2. Per the germline V gene, CDR1 is MNHNY and CDR2 is SVGAGI (reference sequence). With 6 bases clipped from V and 5 bases from J, the junction kept 9 bases outside the gene matches. This CDR3 region has 16 residues. The CDR3 sequence is CASRPSSGSDTGELFF. The CDR3 region has the DNA TGTGCCAGCAGGCCTTCTAGCGGGAGTGATACCGGGGAGCTGTTTTTT.

This clonotype was counted a few times. This chain links TRBV4-2 with TRBJ2-7; 8 nucleotides agree with TRBD2. Germline V lookup: CDR1 LGHNA, CDR2 YNFKEQ. CDR3 length equals 15 residues. The junction had 10 bases not matched to a gene; V was cut back by 4 bases and J by 5 bases. The CDR3 is CASSPWRGEAHEQYF. The CDR3 DNA sequence: TGTGCCAGCAGCCCCTGGCGGGGGGAAGCCCACGAGCAGTACTTC.

This clonotype was picked up many times. The rearrangement links TRBV7-2 to TRBJ2-5, with D possibly being TRBD2 (5 bases). V was trimmed by 7 bases and J by 5 bases, leaving 11 bases between them. Germline V gives CDR1 SGHTA, CDR2 FQGNSA. The CDR3 length is 12 residues. The CDR3 sequence is CASTPSRETQYF. DNA for the CDR3: TGTGCCAGCACCCCTAGCCGGGAGACCCAGTACTTC. Supplemented by reference TRBV7-2 and TRBJ2-5, the full variable domain reads GAGVSQSPSNKVTEKGKDVELRCDPISGHTALYWYRQSLGQGLEFLIYFQGNSAPDKSGLPSDRFSAERTGGSVSTLTIQRTQQEDSAVYLCASTPSRETQYFGPGTRLLVL.

V gene TRBV7-9 combines with J gene TRBJ2-4; 7 bases are shared with TRBD1. The V gene's germline CDR1 is SEHNR and CDR2 FQNEAQ (reference sequence). The CDR3 contains 17 residues. Trimming cost V 5 bases and J 1 base; bases outside gene matches: 11. The CDR3 sequence: CASSPRGGRTAKNIQYF. As DNA, the CDR3 is TGTGCCAGCAGCCCTAGAGGGGGCCGGACGGCCAAAAACATTCAGTACTTC.

This clonotype was seen at least ten times. The rearrangement uses TRBV10-3 and TRBJ2-7; no clear D gene. The CDR3 totals 15 residues. The V end lost 6 bases, the J end lost 0 bases, and 15 bases lay between the germline ends. Germline V gene data show CDR1 as ENHRY and CDR2 as SYGVKD. The CDR3 region is CAISRFNDGSYEQYF. Written as DNA, the CDR3 is TGTGCCATCAGCCGCTTTAATGACGGCTCCTACGAGCAGTACTTC.

This clonotype was recorded at least ten times. The chain recombines TRBV12-3 or TRBV12-4 with TRBJ1-4; D not resolved. This CDR3 region has 11 residues. V shed 5 bases and J shed 10 bases, with 8 bases lying between them. As DNA, the CDR3 is TGTGCCAGCAGTGCGGGTGGAAAACTGTTTTTT. Residues: CASSAGGKLFF.

With respect to this clonotype: A much larger clone sits a single nucleotide away, making a read error possible. This chain links TRBV7-9 with TRBJ1-6; the D gene is possibly TRBD1 (5 bases). CDR3 length: 16 residues. The germline gives CDR1 SEHNR, CDR2 FQNEAQ (reference sequence). For the CDR3, the DNA is TGTACCAGCAGCCCTCGCGACAGCCGAAATAATTCACCCCTCCACTTT. Translation: CTSSPRDSRNNSPLHF.

Ten or more counts support this clonotype. The chain joins TRBV20-1 to TRBJ2-3; 10 positions agree with TRBD1. The CDR3 loop spans 15 amino acids. V lost 4 bases and J lost 1; bases outside the gene matches: 5. Germline values: CDR1 DFQATT, CDR2 SNEGSKA (reference sequence). CDR3 sequence: CSAKTGGRGTDTQYF. The CDR3 DNA reads as TGCAGTGCTAAGACAGGGGGCCGGGGCACAGATACGCAGTATTTT.

Comments on this clonotype: The junction differs from germline at one of its ends, possibly a read error. The J gene is TRBJ2-1, the V gene TRBV18, with D perhaps TRBD2 (6 bases). CDR1 is KGHSH and CDR2 is LQKENI in the germline V gene. This CDR3 comprises 12 residues. CDR3 DNA sequence: TGTGCCAGTAGCGGCTCCTACAATGCGCAGTTCTTC. This encodes CASSGSYNAQFF.

Ten or more counts support this clonotype. J is TRBJ1-1 and V is TRBV7-3; possibly TRBD1 for D (5 bases). This CDR3 region has 13 residues. Trimming removed 7 bases from V and 1 base from J, with 10 bases in between. Germline V gene data show CDR1 as SGHTA and CDR2 as FQGTGA. The CDR3 DNA is TGTGCCAGCAACTCGGGGCCGAACACTGAAGCTTTCTTT. Translated, it gives CASNSGPNTEAFF.

In this sample, this clonotype turned up a few times. The chain links TRBV7-8 to TRBJ1-5; D is unclear. The germline CDR1 and CDR2 sequences are SGHVS and FQNEAQ. The CDR3 is 16 amino acids. V gave up 0 bases and J gave up 3 bases, with 12 bases separating them. The CDR3 reads CASSLAGPWDNQPQHF. For the CDR3, the DNA is TGTGCCAGCAGCTTAGCCGGCCCCTGGGACAATCAGCCCCAGCATTTT.

The chain recombines TRBV6-2 or TRBV6-3 with TRBJ2-7; D not resolved. Germline assignment: CDR1 MNHEY and CDR2 SVGEGT. V was trimmed by 0 bases and J by 0 bases, leaving 15 bases between them. CDR3 length equals 17 residues. In DNA form, the CDR3 reads TGTGCCAGCAGTTACTCGTCCACCGGACCCAGCTCCTACGAGCAGTACTTC. The encoded protein is CASSYSSTGPSSYEQYF.

The chain joins TRBV20-1 to TRBJ2-3; D gene ambiguous. CDR3 length: 15 residues. Germline V CDR1 and CDR2: DFQATT, SNEGSKA (reference sequence). The V gene lost 0 bases and the J gene lost 3 bases, with 13 bases spanning the gap. The CDR3 bases are TGCAGTGCTAGAGATACAAGCGACCCGACAGATACGCAGTATTTT. It translates to CSARDTSDPTDTQYF.

Comments on this clonotype: A junction boundary mismatches the germline segment, possibly from a read error. This rearrangement joins TRBV12-3 or TRBV12-4 to TRBJ2-7; no firm D call. The CDR3 has 13 residues. The chain's CDR3 is CASSLLDFYGQYF. The CDR3 nucleotides read TGTGCCAGCAGTTTATTAGACTTCTACGGGCAGTACTTC.

This clonotype was detected ten times or more. The chain has TRBV19 and TRBJ1-5; 9 positions match TRBD1. Germline V gene lookup returns CDR1 LNHDA and CDR2 SQIVND (reference sequence). The trim removed 6 bases at V and 0 bases at J, leaving 3 bases unmatched. This CDR3 contains 15 residues. DNA of the CDR3: TGTGCCAGTAGGATACAGGGGGCTAGCAATCAGCCCCAGCATTTT. Translated: CASRIQGASNQPQHF.